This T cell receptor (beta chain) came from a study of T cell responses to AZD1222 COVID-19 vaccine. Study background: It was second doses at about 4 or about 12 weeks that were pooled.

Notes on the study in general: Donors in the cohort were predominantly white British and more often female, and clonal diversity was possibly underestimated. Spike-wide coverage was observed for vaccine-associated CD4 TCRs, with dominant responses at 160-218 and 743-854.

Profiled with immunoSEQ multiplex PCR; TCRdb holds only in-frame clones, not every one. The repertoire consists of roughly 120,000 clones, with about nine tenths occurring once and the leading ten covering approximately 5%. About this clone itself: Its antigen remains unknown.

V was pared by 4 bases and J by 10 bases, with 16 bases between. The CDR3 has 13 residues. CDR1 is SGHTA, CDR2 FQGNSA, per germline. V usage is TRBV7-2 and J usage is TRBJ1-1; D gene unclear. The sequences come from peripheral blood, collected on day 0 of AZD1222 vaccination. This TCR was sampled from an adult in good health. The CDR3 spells CASSSDGPWGAFF. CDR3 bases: TGTGCCAGCAGCTCGGACGGGCCCTGGGGAGCTTTCTTT.